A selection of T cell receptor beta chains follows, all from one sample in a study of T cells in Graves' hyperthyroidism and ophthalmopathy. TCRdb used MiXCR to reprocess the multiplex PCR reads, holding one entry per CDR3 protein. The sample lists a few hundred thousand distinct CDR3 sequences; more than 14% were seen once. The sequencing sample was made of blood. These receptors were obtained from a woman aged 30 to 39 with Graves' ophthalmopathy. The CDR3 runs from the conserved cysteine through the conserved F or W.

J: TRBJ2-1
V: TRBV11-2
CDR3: CASSLLAGQGNYNEQFF

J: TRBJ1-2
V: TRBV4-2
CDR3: CASSQPETQLNRYTF

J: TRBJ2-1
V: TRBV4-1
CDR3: CASSQEGGGGANEQFF

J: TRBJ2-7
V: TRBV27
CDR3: CASRLSTHRQAVTYEQYF

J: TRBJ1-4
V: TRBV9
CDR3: CASSVGRATNEKLFF

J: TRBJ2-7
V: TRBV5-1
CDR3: CASSSTGGNYEQYF

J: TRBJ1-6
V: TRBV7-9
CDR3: CASSASGQGVGSLHF

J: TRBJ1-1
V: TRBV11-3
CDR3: CASSLVGQGVRTEAFF

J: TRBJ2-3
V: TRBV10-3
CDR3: CAITKTVDSTDTQYF

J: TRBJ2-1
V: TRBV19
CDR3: CATKTSGGANEQFF

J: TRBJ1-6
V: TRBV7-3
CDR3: CASSLRGPENSPLHF

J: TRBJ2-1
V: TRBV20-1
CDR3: CSARILNGRSSYNEQFF

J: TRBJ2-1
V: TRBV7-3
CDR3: CASSLTLASGGGEQFF

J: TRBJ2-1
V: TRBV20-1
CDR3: CSAPLAGGINEQFF

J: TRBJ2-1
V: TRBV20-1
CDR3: CSASFTGRGHNEQFF

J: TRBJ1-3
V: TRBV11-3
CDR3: CASSHKDSRNTIYF

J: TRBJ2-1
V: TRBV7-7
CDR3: CASSPSSGDEQFF

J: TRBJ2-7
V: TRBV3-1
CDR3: CASSQRVGSGDYEQYF

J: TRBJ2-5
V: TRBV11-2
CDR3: CASSTSYPGETQYF

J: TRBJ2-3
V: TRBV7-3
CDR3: CASSLKTRESTDTQYF

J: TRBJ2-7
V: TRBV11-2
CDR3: CASSSEGTSGRYEQYF

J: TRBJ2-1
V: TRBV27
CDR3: CASSFGLAPTGNEQFF

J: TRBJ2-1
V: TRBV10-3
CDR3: CAISASGPLRDEQFF

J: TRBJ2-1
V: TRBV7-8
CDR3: CASSISGAQSSYNEQFF

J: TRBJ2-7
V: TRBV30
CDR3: CAWRASTDRGSYEQYF

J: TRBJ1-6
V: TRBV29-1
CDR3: CSVRDIDRGHLHF

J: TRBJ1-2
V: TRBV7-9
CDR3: CASSARGGYGYTF

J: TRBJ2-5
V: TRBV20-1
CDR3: CSALAGGRETQYF

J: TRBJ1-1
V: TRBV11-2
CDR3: CASWGGTDTEAFF

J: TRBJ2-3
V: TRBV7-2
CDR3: CASSLGTDTQYF

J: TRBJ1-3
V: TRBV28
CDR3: CASSLLFTAAGNTIYF

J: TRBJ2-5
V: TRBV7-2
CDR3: CASSSSGGAGEGQYF

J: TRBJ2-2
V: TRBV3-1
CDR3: CASRPRLGTGRANTGELFF

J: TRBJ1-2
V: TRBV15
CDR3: CATSGPGQGYGYTF

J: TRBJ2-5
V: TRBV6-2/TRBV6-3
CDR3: CASSYSKGIQETQYF

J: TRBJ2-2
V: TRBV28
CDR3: CASSSSGSSGELFF

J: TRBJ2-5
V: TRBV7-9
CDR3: CASSHPGRYQETQYF

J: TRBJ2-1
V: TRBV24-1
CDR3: CATRGRSYNEQFF

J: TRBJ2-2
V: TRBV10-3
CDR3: CAISEPGTTNTGELFF

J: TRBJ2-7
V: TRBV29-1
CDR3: CSVEGGQSLYEQYF

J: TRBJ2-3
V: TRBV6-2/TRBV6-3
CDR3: CASSYVLAGGGSTDTQYF

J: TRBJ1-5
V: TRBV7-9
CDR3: CASSSGGMGQPQHF

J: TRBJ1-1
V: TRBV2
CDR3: CASIRQTTAFF